A selection of T cell receptor beta chains follows, all from one sample in a study of graft-versus-host responses after intestinal transplantation. Profiling relied on immunoSEQ multiplex PCR, and the TCRdb table lists in-frame clones only, not all of them. The sample lists about 15,000 clones; roughly 28% were seen once. The sample was alloreactive CD4+ T cells from a mixed lymphocyte reaction culture, taken before intestinal transplant. All receptors derive from a human patient who received an intestinal transplant. Both conserved end residues are part of each CDR3. The D gene is left open where the match is weak. Some rows have no size entry. The others give once, few or many, or a class for an expanded clone.

len | abundance | j_gene | v_gene | d_gene | CDR3nt | CDR3aa
14 | medium-sized | TRBJ1-1 | TRBV2 | NA | TGTGCCAGCAGTGTGGGGGGGCTGAACACTGAAGCTTTCTTT | CASSVGGLNTEAFF
13 | few | TRBJ2-7 | TRBV19 | NA | TGTGCCAGTACCCCGGGACCCCGGAACGAGCAGTACTTC | CASTPGPRNEQYF
17 | NA | TRBJ2-1 | TRBV7-9 | NA | TGTGCCAGCAGCCTAAACTCGGGGGGCGGTTCCTACAATGAGCAGTTCTTC | CASSLNSGGGSYNEQFF
16 | NA | TRBJ1-5 | TRBV2 | TRBD1 | TGTGCCAGCAGACTCACCGGGACAGGTCTCAATCAGCCCCAGCATTTT | CASRLTGTGLNQPQHF
15 | NA | TRBJ2-1 | TRBV18 | NA | TGTGCCAGCAGTCGAGCGGAACTCTCCTACAATGAGCAGTTCTTC | CASSRAELSYNEQFF
15 | NA | TRBJ2-3 | TRBV27 | NA | TGTGCCAGCAGTTTAAGCGGACAGAGCACAGATACGCAGTATTTT | CASSLSGQSTDTQYF
15 | NA | TRBJ2-3 | TRBV6-6 | NA | TGTGCCAGCAGTTACTCGTCAGATCGCACAGATACGCAGTATTTT | CASSYSSDRTDTQYF
16 | few | TRBJ2-1 | TRBV4-1 | TRBD2 | TGCGCCAGCAGCCCCCCGGGACTAGCGGGAGGGTTTGAGCAGTTCTTC | CASSPPGLAGGFEQFF
15 | NA | TRBJ2-7 | TRBV6-1 | NA | TGTGCCAGCAGGGCCTCTGGGCAGAGGAGCTACGAGCAGTACTTC | CASRASGQRSYEQYF
15 | NA | TRBJ1-1 | TRBV18 | TRBD1 | TGTGCCAGCTCACCACTTACAGGGGCGAACACTGAAGCTTTTTTT | CASSPLTGANTEAFF
16 | few | TRBJ2-1 | TRBV10-1 | TRBD2 | TGCGCCAGCAGTGAGTCTAGCGGGAGTTCCTACAATGAGCAGTTCTTC | CASSESSGSSYNEQFF
18 | once | TRBJ2-1 | TRBV5-1 | TRBD1 | TGCGCCAGCAGCCCCGGCAGTGGGACAGGGTTCTTCCAGAGGGAGCAGTTCTTC | CASSPGSGTGFFQREQFF
15 | NA | TRBJ2-7 | TRBV5-4 | TRBD2 | TGTGCCAGCAGCCCCGGGACTAGCGGCCCCAACGAGCAGTACTTC | CASSPGTSGPNEQYF
13 | NA | TRBJ2-3 | TRBV6-6 | NA | TGTGCCAGCAGTTACGCCTACGCAGATACGCAGTATTTT | CASSYAYADTQYF
11 | NA | TRBJ2-5 | TRBV20-1 | NA | TGCAGTGCTAGGATCTGGGAGACCCAGTACTTC | CSARIWETQYF
16 | medium-sized | TRBJ2-7 | TRBV21-1 | NA | TGTGCCAGCAGCAAAGGGTGGACAGGGGCCCGCTACGAGCAGTACTTC | CASSKGWTGARYEQYF
12 | NA | TRBJ1-2 | TRBV7-8 | NA | TGTGCCAGCAGTTCCGAACTTGATGGCTACACCTTC | CASSSELDGYTF
15 | few | TRBJ2-3 | TRBV5-4 | TRBD2 | TGTGCCAGCAGCTTGGCCGGGACTAGTAGTTCTACGCAGTATTTT | CASSLAGTSSSTQYF
12 | few | TRBJ1-5 | TRBV6-1 | NA | TGTGCCAGGGACGGTAGCAATCAGCCCCAGCATTTT | CARDGSNQPQHF
11 | NA | TRBJ2-7 | TRBV30 | NA | TGTGCCTGGAGTACATCCTACGAGCAGTACTTC | CAWSTSYEQYF
18 | NA | TRBJ2-6 | TRBV19 | TRBD1 | TGTGCCAGTAGTATGGGGGCAGGGGGCAGCTCTGGGGCCAACGTCCTGACTTTC | CASSMGAGGSSGANVLTF
16 | NA | TRBJ2-7 | TRBV28 | NA | TGTGCCAGCCGCACGGTTAGGTCGGGGCGCCCCTACGAGCAGTACTTC | CASRTVRSGRPYEQYF
16 | NA | TRBJ1-1 | TRBV6-6 | TRBD1 | TGTGCCAGCAGTTACCCGGGACAGGGGGCGGACACTGAAGCTTTCTTT | CASSYPGQGADTEAFF
15 | NA | TRBJ1-2 | TRBV5-1 | NA | TGCGCCAGCAGCTTGGGGCAGGGGCTAAACTATGGCTACACCTTC | CASSLGQGLNYGYTF
23 | NA | TRBJ2-1 | TRBV9 | TRBD2 | TGTGCCAGCAGCGGACCTTTGGACACCCGGACTAGCGGGAGGGCCAGGCGTTACAATGAGCAGTTCTTC | CASSGPLDTRTSGRARRYNEQFF
14 | few | TRBJ2-2 | TRBV11-3 | NA | TGTGCCAGCAGCCCGGGGGGCCAAACCGGGGAGCTGTTTTTT | CASSPGGQTGELFF
15 | few | TRBJ1-6 | TRBV7-9 | NA | TGTGCCAGCAGCTTATGGGGCTCCTATAATTCACCCCTCCACTTT | CASSLWGSYNSPLHF
16 | NA | TRBJ2-3 | TRBV4-2 | NA | TGTGCCAGCAGCCAGCTAACGCGAACTTCCACAGATACGCAGTATTTT | CASSQLTRTSTDTQYF
15 | NA | TRBJ2-5 | TRBV5-1 | TRBD2 | TGCGCCAGCAGCTTGACCTCCGGGAGGGGAGAGACCCAGTACTTC | CASSLTSGRGETQYF
15 | once | TRBJ2-7 | TRBV28 | TRBD2 | TGTGCCAGCAGTTTAACCCGGACTAGCGGGTACGAGCAGTACTTC | CASSLTRTSGYEQYF
14 | once | TRBJ2-7 | TRBV5-1 | TRBD1 | TGCGCCAGCAGCTTACAGGGGGCAGCCTACGAGCAGTACTTC | CASSLQGAAYEQYF
14 | NA | TRBJ2-5 | TRBV28 | NA | TGTGCCAGCCAACGGGGCGGCCTAGTAGAGACCCAGTACTTC | CASQRGGLVETQYF
15 | NA | TRBJ1-5 | TRBV19 | NA | TGTGCCAGTAGTATAGAGGACCGGAGGAATCAGCCCCAGCATTTT | CASSIEDRRNQPQHF
12 | few | TRBJ1-1 | TRBV30 | NA | TGTGCCTCAGATAAGGGGAACACTGAAGCTTTCTTT | CASDKGNTEAFF
13 | medium-sized | TRBJ1-1 | TRBV27 | NA | TGTGCCAGCAGTTTAAGGCCGAACACTGAAGCTTTCTTT | CASSLRPNTEAFF
15 | medium-sized | TRBJ2-7 | TRBV6-1 | NA | TGTGCCAGCAGTGAAACTCTCCTCGGTTTGTACGAGCAGTACTTC | CASSETLLGLYEQYF
11 | NA | TRBJ2-5 | TRBV4-3 | NA | TGCGCCAGCAGCCGGGGGGAGACCCAGTACTTC | CASSRGETQYF
12 | few | TRBJ2-1 | TRBV11-3 | NA | TGTGCCAGCAGCTTAGTGGACGATGAGCAGTTCTTC | CASSLVDDEQFF
13 | NA | TRBJ1-6 | TRBV10-1 | NA | TGCGCCAGCAGTCTCGACTGGAATTCACCCCTCCACTTT | CASSLDWNSPLHF